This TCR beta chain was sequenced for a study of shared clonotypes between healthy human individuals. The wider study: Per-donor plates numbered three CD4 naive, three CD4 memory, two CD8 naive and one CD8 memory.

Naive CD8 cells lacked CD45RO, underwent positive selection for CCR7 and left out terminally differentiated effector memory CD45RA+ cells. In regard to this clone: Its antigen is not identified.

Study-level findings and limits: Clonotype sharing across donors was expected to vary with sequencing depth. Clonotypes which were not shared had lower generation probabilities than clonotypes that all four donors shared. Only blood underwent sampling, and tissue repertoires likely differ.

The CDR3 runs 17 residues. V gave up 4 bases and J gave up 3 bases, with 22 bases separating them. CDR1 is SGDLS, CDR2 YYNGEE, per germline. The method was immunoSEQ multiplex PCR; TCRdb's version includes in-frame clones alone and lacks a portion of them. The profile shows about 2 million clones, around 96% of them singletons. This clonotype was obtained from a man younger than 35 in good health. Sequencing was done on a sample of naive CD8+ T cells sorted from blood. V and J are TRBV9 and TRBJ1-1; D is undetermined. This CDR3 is CASSPTNQPTGDTEAFF. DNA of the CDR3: TGTGCCAGCAGCCCAACTAACCAGCCTACTGGGGACACTGAAGCTTTCTTT.